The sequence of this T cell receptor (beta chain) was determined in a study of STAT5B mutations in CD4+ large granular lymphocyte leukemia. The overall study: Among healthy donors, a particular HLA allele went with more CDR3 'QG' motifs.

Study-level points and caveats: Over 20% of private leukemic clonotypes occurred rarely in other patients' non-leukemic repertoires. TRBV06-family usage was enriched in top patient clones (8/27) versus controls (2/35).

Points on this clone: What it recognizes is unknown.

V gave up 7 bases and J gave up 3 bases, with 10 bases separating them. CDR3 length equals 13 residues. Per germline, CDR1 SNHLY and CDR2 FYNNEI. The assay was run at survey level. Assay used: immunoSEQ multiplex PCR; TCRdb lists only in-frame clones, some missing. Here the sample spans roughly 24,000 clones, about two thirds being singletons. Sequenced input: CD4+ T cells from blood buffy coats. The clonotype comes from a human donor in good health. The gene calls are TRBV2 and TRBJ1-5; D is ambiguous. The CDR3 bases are TGTGCCAGCACGGCGGGAATCAATCAGCCCCAGCATTTT. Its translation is CASTAGINQPQHF.